The 21 T cell receptor beta chains below all came from one sample that was sequenced in a study of blood T cell repertoires in COVID-19. Generated by immunoSEQ multiplex PCR, the TCRdb table keeps only in-frame clones and is missing some. The sample consists of 60,000 or so clones, 76% of them appearing once. Sequencing used peripheral blood. These receptors were taken from a woman between 50 and 59 years old with active or convalescent COVID-19.

Comments on this clone: The same CDR3 arises from other DNA sequences in this sample as well. The chain employs TRBV7-2 and TRBJ1-2, with a possible D match to TRBD1 (5 bases). The CDR3 contains 13 residues. Germline assignment: CDR1 SGHTA and CDR2 FQGNSA. The germline V and J ends were trimmed by 1 base and 7 bases, with 10 bases remaining between them. The CDR3 reads CASSLGQGGGYTF. The CDR3 DNA reads TGTGCCAGCAGCTTAGGCCAGGGAGGTGGCTACACCTTC.

The chain combines TRBV5-1 with TRBJ2-3, with 9 bases aligning to TRBD2. The CDR3 is made up of 18 amino acids. Germline CDR1 is SGHRS and CDR2 is YFSETQ. V dropped 6 bases and J dropped 0; count of bases not matched to a gene: 14. In DNA, the CDR3 is TGCGCCAGCACTTGGCTGCGGACTAGCGCATATAGCACAGATACGCAGTATTTT. Its protein is CASTWLRTSAYSTDTQYF.

This clone was picked up a small number of times. V usage is TRBV5-6 and J usage is TRBJ1-4; perhaps TRBD1 as D (6 bases). The germline CDR1 and CDR2 sequences are SGHDT and YYEEEE. Trimming left V 2 bases short and J 9 bases short, with 14 bases between. The length of the CDR3 is 14 residues. CDR3 sequence reads: CASSFTPGDQKLFF. The CDR3, as DNA: TGTGCCAGCAGCTTTACCCCAGGGGACCAAAAACTGTTTTTT.

The V gene is TRBV7-3, the J gene TRBJ1-1; the D gene is possibly TRBD1 (6 bases). Germline CDR1 reads SGHTA; CDR2 reads FQGTGA. The CDR3 is 16 amino acids. Trimming took off 2 bases at V and 0 bases at J, with 13 bases between the two ends. The CDR3 bases are TGTGCCAGCAGCTTATTCGAGGCAGGGGTGAACACTGAAGCTTTCTTT. Translation: CASSLFEAGVNTEAFF. Looking up the rest from reference TRBV7-3 and TRBJ1-1 gives the full variable domain: GAGVSQTPSNKVTEKGKYVELRCDPISGHTALYWYRQSLGQGPEFLIYFQGTGAADDSGLPNDRFFAVRPEGSVSTLKIQRTERGDSAVYLCASSLFEAGVNTEAFFGQGTRLTVV.

The rearrangement links TRBV30 to TRBJ1-1; 7 bases are a match to TRBD1. The ends lost 4 bases at V and 1 base at J; junction bases unmatched: 6. Germline CDR1 reads GTSNPN; CDR2 reads SVGIG (reference sequence). The CDR3 covers 14 residues. CDR3 DNA sequence: TGTGCCTGGAAGGGGGACAGCCCGAACACTGAAGCTTTCTTT. Protein: CAWKGDSPNTEAFF.

This chain uses TRBV6-6 with TRBJ1-5; D gene uncertain. Trimming pared 2 bases from V and 1 base from J, leaving 12 bases between. Looked up from germline, CDR1 is MNHNY and CDR2 is SVGAGI (reference sequence). This CDR3 has 16 residues. The CDR3 protein is CASSYPTGTSNQPQHF. The CDR3 DNA reads TGTGCCAGCAGTTACCCCACGGGAACGAGCAATCAGCCCCAGCATTTT.

This clone was seen many times. The V gene is TRBV19, the J gene TRBJ2-6, with 8 positions matching TRBD1. J gave up 4 bases and V 6 bases, and 2 bases lay outside the gene matches. The CDR3 totals 14 residues. Looked up from germline, CDR1 is LNHDA and CDR2 is SQIVND (reference sequence). For the CDR3, the DNA is TGTGCCAGTAGGGACAGGGTCGGGGCCAACGTCCTGACTTTC. It specifies CASRDRVGANVLTF.

This clone was seen only a few times. The chain employs TRBV24-1 and TRBJ2-4, with D possibly matching TRBD1 (6 bases). The V end was cut by 2 bases, the J end by 0 bases, with 10 bases between. Germline CDR1 and CDR2: KGHDR and SFDVKD. The CDR3 length is 16 residues. The CDR3 region is CATSDSRTVAKNIQYF. CDR3 bases: TGTGCCACCAGTGATTCTAGGACAGTAGCCAAAAACATTCAGTACTTC.

This clone was observed at least ten times. The rearrangement links TRBV5-4 to TRBJ2-5; TRBD2 matches at 7 bases. Germline V gives CDR1 SGHNT, CDR2 YYREEE (reference sequence). The CDR3 totals 15 residues. The trim removed 2 bases at V and 7 bases at J, leaving 11 bases unmatched. The CDR3 DNA follows: TGTGCCAGCAGCTTCCGGGACTACTCCCCCGGGACCCAGTACTTC. The encoded protein is CASSFRDYSPGTQYF.

A single count supports this clone. The same CDR3 can be traced to other DNA sequences in this sample. The chain uses TRBV5-1 and TRBJ2-1; 7 bases map to TRBD2. CDR1 and CDR2 (germline): SGHRS, YFSETQ. This CDR3 region has 15 residues. V was clipped by 2 bases and J by 0 bases; unmatched bases: 2. CDR3 amino acids: CASSFGGSSYNEQFF. CDR3 DNA sequence: TGCGCCAGCAGCTTCGGGGGGAGCTCCTACAATGAGCAGTTCTTC.

By share, this clone counts as medium-sized (0.01 to 0.1%). Other DNA sequences from this sample encode an identical CDR3 as well. The V call is TRBV7-9, the J call TRBJ2-1; 11 bases agree with TRBD2. Germline V gene data show CDR1 as SEHNR and CDR2 as FQNEAQ (reference sequence). This CDR3 region has 15 residues. With 4 bases clipped from V and 4 bases from J, the junction kept 3 bases outside the gene matches. CDR3 protein: CASSSGLAEYNEQFF. CDR3 coding DNA: TGTGCCAGCAGCTCGGGACTAGCGGAGTACAATGAGCAGTTCTTC.

The V and J genes are TRBV10-1 and TRBJ2-2; a possible D gene is TRBD2 (5 bases). Trimming removed 2 bases at V and 4 bases at J, with 11 bases between. This CDR3 is built from 15 residues. CDR1 WNHNN and CDR2 SYGVQD come from the germline V gene (reference sequence). The CDR3 bases are TGCGCCAGCAGTGAGCGGGAAACTGGCACCGGGGAGCTGTTTTTT. Its protein is CASSERETGTGELFF.

J is TRBJ2-5 and V is TRBV5-5; perhaps TRBD2 as D (6 bases). The CDR3 contains 12 residues. The germline V and J ends were trimmed by 4 bases and 9 bases, with 13 bases remaining between them. CDR1 and CDR2 (germline): SGHKS, YYEKEE (reference sequence). CDR3 region: CASSTGLGSQYF. CDR3 DNA: TGTGCCAGCAGCACGGGACTGGGGTCCCAGTACTTC.

This chain joins TRBV7-6 and TRBJ2-5; possible D gene TRBD2, 5 bases. The CDR3 has 13 amino acids. In germline, CDR1 is SGHVS, CDR2 FNYEAQ. The ends were cut back, 1 base at V and 5 bases at J, with 8 bases in the middle. The chain's CDR3 is CASSLGTRETQYF. CDR3 sequence (DNA): TGTGCCAGCAGCTTAGGCACTAGGGAGACCCAGTACTTC.

This clone showed up just a few times. The chain joins TRBV6-5 to TRBJ1-2; D perhaps matches TRBD1 (6 bases). Trimming cost V 4 bases and J 4 bases, with 13 bases left between them. CDR1 and CDR2 from the germline V gene are MNHEY and SVGAGI. This CDR3 has 14 amino acids. The CDR3 loop is CASSFPGAVYGYTF. Here the CDR3 DNA reads TGTGCCAGCAGTTTTCCAGGGGCCGTCTATGGCTACACCTTC.

The rearrangement joins TRBV29-1 to TRBJ1-4; a possible D gene is TRBD1 (6 bases). V lost 4 bases to trimming and J lost 4 bases, with 7 bases between them. CDR1 and CDR2 (germline): SQVTM, ANQGSEA. The CDR3 sequence is 12 residues long. The CDR3 bases are TGCAGCGTTGTACAGGGTAATGAAAAACTGTTTTTT. Translated: CSVVQGNEKLFF.

This sequence joins TRBV9 and TRBJ1-4; D perhaps matches TRBD1 (6 bases). Germline V gene sequence: CDR1 SGDLS, CDR2 YYNGEE. This CDR3 comprises 17 residues. V was shortened by 4 bases and J by 5 bases, with 21 bases between the two germline ends. For the CDR3, the DNA is TGTGCCAGCAGCCCCGAACAGGGTTTGTTGGTGAATGAAAAACTGTTTTTT. This codes for CASSPEQGLLVNEKLFF.

This clone showed up just a few times. The chain couples TRBV7-8 to TRBJ1-2; the match to TRBD1 covers 7 bases. The CDR3 extends over 16 amino acids. The trim removed 4 bases at V and 7 bases at J, leaving 15 bases unmatched. Germline CDR1 and CDR2: SGHVS and FQNEAQ. CDR3 nucleotides: TGTGCCAGCAGCTCGGACAGGTCGCTGGTAGGTGGTGGCTACACCTTC. Translation: CASSSDRSLVGGGYTF.

The chain has TRBV21-1 and TRBJ2-2; the listed D gene, TRBD2, was not tested against the DNA. TRBV21-1 has pseudogene status. The CDR3 runs 17 residues. The CDR3 sequence is CASSKTSRAYGGPGLFF. DNA of the CDR3: TGTGCCAGCAGCAAAACTTCCCGTGCATACGGGGGACCGGGGCTGTTTTTT.

The J gene is TRBJ1-2, the V gene TRBV2; D remains ambiguous. Per the germline V gene, CDR1 is SNHLY and CDR2 is FYNNEI. V dropped 7 bases and J dropped 7 bases, with 16 bases sitting between them. This CDR3 region has 13 residues. CDR3 nucleotide sequence: TGTGCCAGCACCAAAGGCGGTCTTGGTGGCTACACCTTC. Its translation is CASTKGGLGGYTF.

The chain recombines TRBV4-1 with TRBJ2-3; 10 nucleotides align to TRBD2. Trimming took 4 bases from V and 0 from J; bases not matched to a gene: 13. Germline CDR1 and CDR2: MGHRA and YSYEKL. This CDR3 has 19 residues. The CDR3 nucleotides read TGCGCCAGCAGCCCGGGTCTAGCGGGAGTGGGAACTAGCACAGATACGCAGTATTTT. Encoded protein: CASSPGLAGVGTSTDTQYF.